This T cell receptor (beta chain) originates from a study of Ad26.COV2.S vaccination and SARS-CoV-2 variants. Assay: immunoSEQ multiplex PCR; the TCRdb copy retains only in-frame clones and omits some. Of 330,000 or so clones listed, roughly 90% were seen once; the top ten hold roughly 6%. V was pared by 2 bases and J by 8 bases, with 11 bases between. Germline loops: CDR1 SGHKS, CDR2 YYEKEE (reference sequence). CDR3 length: 13 amino acids. Sample treatment: some 20 received Ad26.COV2.S at low or high dose, single or two shots; several received placebo; per-sample allocation not given. It was on day 63 after the first vaccine or placebo injection that samples were taken. The study used a vaccine consisting of an Ad26 vector that expressed Wuhan-strain SARS-CoV-2 spike.

Source: peripheral blood, taken in a trial of Ad26.COV2.S vaccine versus placebo. The receptor's source is a person between 18 and 59 years old who received the Ad26.COV2.S COVID-19 vaccine or a placebo. This chain links TRBV5-5 with TRBJ2-1; the D is unclear. The CDR3 sequence is CASSLDTGYEQFF. Here the CDR3 DNA reads TGTGCCAGCAGCTTAGACACCGGGTATGAGCAGTTCTTC.